The rows below give T cell receptor beta chains drawn from one sample of a study of shared clonotypes between healthy human individuals. This table comes from immunoSEQ multiplex PCR, and its TCRdb copy is limited to in-frame clones, with some not included. This sample has roughly 2,300,000 clones; 92% occur once, and the top ten carry around 0.4%. Sequenced sample: naive CD4+ T cells from PBMCs. These TCRs come from a man aged 18 to 35 in good health. Some clones in this sample may be carry-over from other donors' samples. Both conserved end residues are part of each CDR3. D genes are given only for firm matches. Clone size, where shown, is once, few, many, or a class for clones that have expanded.

clone_size: -
d_call: -
v_call: TRBV5-4
j_call: TRBJ1-2
cdr3_nt: TGTGCCAGCAGGGACAGTCATAACTATGGCTACACCTTC
cdr3_aa: CASRDSHNYGYTF

clone_size: -
d_call: -
v_call: TRBV10-3
j_call: TRBJ2-7
cdr3_nt: TGTGCCATCAGTGAAGCTGGGGTGGCCTACGAGCAGTACTTC
cdr3_aa: CAISEAGVAYEQYF

clone_size: -
d_call: -
v_call: TRBV5-4
j_call: TRBJ2-7
cdr3_nt: TGTGCCAGCAGCGCCCCCGGTAGTTACGAGCAGTACTTC
cdr3_aa: CASSAPGSYEQYF

clone_size: -
d_call: -
v_call: TRBV6-4
j_call: TRBJ2-2
cdr3_nt: TGTGCCAGCAGTGACTCTTTGATTTGGGGCACCGGGGAGCTGTTTTTT
cdr3_aa: CASSDSLIWGTGELFF

clone_size: -
d_call: -
v_call: TRBV6-1
j_call: TRBJ1-2
cdr3_nt: TGTGCCAGCAGTGTAGGACAGTTTAGGGATGGCTACACCTTC
cdr3_aa: CASSVGQFRDGYTF

clone_size: -
d_call: -
v_call: TRBV2
j_call: TRBJ1-2
cdr3_nt: TGTGCCAGCAGTGAGATTGTTCTTGGGCGCTATGGCTACACCTTC
cdr3_aa: CASSEIVLGRYGYTF

clone_size: -
d_call: TRBD1
v_call: TRBV28
j_call: TRBJ1-1
cdr3_nt: TGTGCCAGCAGTTTACCCTCCAGGGGGCGAAGGGCTTTCTTT
cdr3_aa: CASSLPSRGRRAFF

clone_size: -
d_call: -
v_call: TRBV7-9
j_call: TRBJ1-3
cdr3_nt: TGTGCCAGCAGCTTACAGGGTGCGACTGGAAACACCATATATTTT
cdr3_aa: CASSLQGATGNTIYF

clone_size: -
d_call: -
v_call: TRBV27
j_call: TRBJ2-7
cdr3_nt: TGTGCCAGCAGTTTATACAGGAGCTCCTACGAGCAGTACTTC
cdr3_aa: CASSLYRSSYEQYF

clone_size: -
d_call: -
v_call: TRBV7-3
j_call: TRBJ2-2
cdr3_nt: TGTGCCAGCAGCTCCGGGACTGCCGGGGAGCTGTTTTTT
cdr3_aa: CASSSGTAGELFF

clone_size: -
d_call: TRBD1
v_call: TRBV4-1
j_call: TRBJ2-1
cdr3_nt: TGCGCCAGCAGCCAAGATAAGGACAGGGGCCTCAACAATGAGCAGTTCTTC
cdr3_aa: CASSQDKDRGLNNEQFF

clone_size: -
d_call: TRBD1
v_call: TRBV7-9
j_call: TRBJ1-1
cdr3_nt: TGTGCCAGCAGCGGGGGACAGGGGGACACTGAAGCTTTCTTT
cdr3_aa: CASSGGQGDTEAFF

clone_size: -
d_call: TRBD1
v_call: TRBV18
j_call: TRBJ2-5
cdr3_nt: TGTGCCAGCACACAAGGACAGGGAGAAGAGACCCAGTACTTC
cdr3_aa: CASTQGQGEETQYF

clone_size: -
d_call: -
v_call: TRBV18
j_call: TRBJ1-4
cdr3_nt: TGTGCCAGCTCACCACCAAGTTCCGAAAAACTGTTTTTT
cdr3_aa: CASSPPSSEKLFF

clone_size: -
d_call: TRBD2
v_call: TRBV6-1
j_call: TRBJ2-7
cdr3_nt: TGTGCCAGCAGTGTTAGCGGGGGAAGCTCCTACGAGCAGTACTTC
cdr3_aa: CASSVSGGSSYEQYF

clone_size: -
d_call: -
v_call: TRBV30
j_call: TRBJ2-7
cdr3_nt: TGTGCCTGGAGTGTAGGTCTGGTCTACGAGCAGTACTTC
cdr3_aa: CAWSVGLVYEQYF

clone_size: -
d_call: -
v_call: TRBV5-1
j_call: TRBJ2-7
cdr3_nt: TGCGCCAGCAGTGTGGGACCGGCAACCTACGAGCAGTACTTC
cdr3_aa: CASSVGPATYEQYF

clone_size: -
d_call: TRBD2
v_call: TRBV5-1
j_call: TRBJ2-1
cdr3_nt: TGCGCCAGCAGCCGGGGACTAGCGGGACCCTACAAGCAGTTCTTC
cdr3_aa: CASSRGLAGPYKQFF

clone_size: -
d_call: -
v_call: TRBV23-1
j_call: TRBJ1-2
cdr3_nt: TGCGCCAGCAGTAGGGCGCCCTCCAACTATGGCTACACCTTC
cdr3_aa: CASSRAPSNYGYTF

clone_size: -
d_call: -
v_call: TRBV9
j_call: TRBJ1-1
cdr3_nt: TGTGCCAGCAGCGCACAGTCACCTTCCGCGAACACTGAAGCTTTCTTT
cdr3_aa: CASSAQSPSANTEAFF

clone_size: -
d_call: -
v_call: TRBV19
j_call: TRBJ1-2
cdr3_nt: TGTGCCAGTAGTATGCTGGGCGGCTATGGCTACACCTTC
cdr3_aa: CASSMLGGYGYTF

clone_size: -
d_call: -
v_call: TRBV7-3
j_call: TRBJ1-5
cdr3_nt: TGTGCCAGCAGCTTAGGGGCAGGCAATCAGCCCCAGCATTTT
cdr3_aa: CASSLGAGNQPQHF

clone_size: -
d_call: -
v_call: TRBV12-5
j_call: TRBJ1-1
cdr3_nt: TGTGCTAGTGGTTTGCGGTCCAGGGCGTCGAGGACTGAAGCTTTCTTT
cdr3_aa: CASGLRSRASRTEAFF

clone_size: -
d_call: -
v_call: TRBV28
j_call: TRBJ1-2
cdr3_nt: TGTGCCAGCAGTTTAGACGGGGGGCAGAACTATGGCTACACCTTC
cdr3_aa: CASSLDGGQNYGYTF

clone_size: once
d_call: TRBD1
v_call: TRBV29-1
j_call: TRBJ2-3
cdr3_nt: TGCAGCGTTGAAGGCGGGACAGGGGCGGTGTTGACAGATACGCAGTATTTT
cdr3_aa: CSVEGGTGAVLTDTQYF

clone_size: once
d_call: TRBD1
v_call: TRBV28
j_call: TRBJ2-7
cdr3_nt: TGTGCCAGCAGTTTCCTATCCGGGACAGCTGCCGAGCAGTACTTC
cdr3_aa: CASSFLSGTAAEQYF

clone_size: -
d_call: -
v_call: TRBV5-6
j_call: TRBJ2-7
cdr3_nt: TGTGCCAGCAGAGCCGTTGGGGGAAGGAACTTC
cdr3_aa: CASRAVGGRNF

clone_size: -
d_call: -
v_call: TRBV7-2
j_call: TRBJ1-4
cdr3_nt: TGTGCCAGCAGCTTAGGATCGGCAGGCCGTAATGAAAAACTGTTTTTT
cdr3_aa: CASSLGSAGRNEKLFF

clone_size: -
d_call: TRBD1
v_call: TRBV28
j_call: TRBJ2-7
cdr3_nt: TGTGCCAGCCGCAGACCCGGGACAGGTAACTACGAGCAGTACTTC
cdr3_aa: CASRRPGTGNYEQYF

clone_size: -
d_call: -
v_call: TRBV7-9
j_call: TRBJ2-2
cdr3_nt: TGTGCCAGCAGACAGACAGGGAACACCGGGGAGCTGTTTTTT
cdr3_aa: CASRQTGNTGELFF

clone_size: -
d_call: TRBD2
v_call: TRBV5-8
j_call: TRBJ2-3
cdr3_nt: TGTGCCAGCAGTCGGGGCCGAGGCAGGGACTACACAGATACGCAGTATTTT
cdr3_aa: CASSRGRGRDYTDTQYF

clone_size: few
d_call: TRBD1
v_call: TRBV29-1
j_call: TRBJ1-2
cdr3_nt: TGCAGCGTTGGGGGACAGGGGAACTATGGCTACACCTTC
cdr3_aa: CSVGGQGNYGYTF

clone_size: -
d_call: -
v_call: TRBV7-7
j_call: TRBJ2-2
cdr3_nt: TGTGCCAGCAGCCCGACTAGTAGCGGTGCCACCGGGGAGCTGTTTTTT
cdr3_aa: CASSPTSSGATGELFF

clone_size: -
d_call: -
v_call: TRBV18
j_call: TRBJ1-4
cdr3_nt: TGTGCCAGCTCACCACGCCAGCAGGCTAATGAAAAACTGTTTTTT
cdr3_aa: CASSPRQQANEKLFF

clone_size: -
d_call: TRBD2
v_call: TRBV7-9
j_call: TRBJ2-7
cdr3_nt: TGTGCCAGCAGCCGCTCAGCGGGGAACCTCTACGAGCAGTACTTC
cdr3_aa: CASSRSAGNLYEQYF

clone_size: -
d_call: -
v_call: TRBV21-1
j_call: TRBJ2-1
cdr3_nt: -
cdr3_aa: CASSKVLVGTGTDEQFF

clone_size: -
d_call: -
v_call: TRBV5-1
j_call: TRBJ2-1
cdr3_nt: TGCGCCAGCAGCGGGCAGGGGTCCTACAATGAGCAGTTCTTC
cdr3_aa: CASSGQGSYNEQFF

clone_size: -
d_call: TRBD1
v_call: TRBV19
j_call: TRBJ1-2
cdr3_nt: TGTGCCAGTAGTAGGACAGGGGCCACCGGCTATGGCTACACCTTC
cdr3_aa: CASSRTGATGYGYTF

clone_size: -
d_call: -
v_call: TRBV19
j_call: TRBJ1-1
cdr3_nt: TGTGCCAGTAGTCTCAAAAGATCGTCGTCCAGGGGCACTGAAGCTTTCTTT
cdr3_aa: CASSLKRSSSRGTEAFF

clone_size: once
d_call: TRBD2
v_call: TRBV19
j_call: TRBJ2-5
cdr3_nt: TGTGCCAGCAGGACTAGCGGTAGAGGAGAGACCCAGTACTTC
cdr3_aa: CASRTSGRGETQYF

clone_size: -
d_call: TRBD2
v_call: TRBV10-3
j_call: TRBJ2-3
cdr3_nt: TGTGCCATCAGTGACCGACTAGCGGGAGTCCCAGATACGCAGTATTTT
cdr3_aa: CAISDRLAGVPDTQYF

clone_size: -
d_call: -
v_call: TRBV7-3
j_call: TRBJ2-7
cdr3_nt: TGTGCCAGCAGCCCAACGGCAGGGGCTTTAAGCGAGCAGTACTTC
cdr3_aa: CASSPTAGALSEQYF

clone_size: -
d_call: -
v_call: TRBV6-1
j_call: TRBJ1-1
cdr3_nt: TGTGCCAGCAGATATGGGGAAACGAACACTGAAGCTTTCTTT
cdr3_aa: CASRYGETNTEAFF

clone_size: -
d_call: -
v_call: TRBV28
j_call: TRBJ2-6
cdr3_nt: TGTGCCAGCAGTGTCACAGGCTCTGGGGCCAACGTCCTGACTTTC
cdr3_aa: CASSVTGSGANVLTF

clone_size: -
d_call: -
v_call: TRBV11-3
j_call: TRBJ2-1
cdr3_nt: TGTGCCAGCAGTCACGGGGCGGGACGGAATGAGCAGTTCTTC
cdr3_aa: CASSHGAGRNEQFF

clone_size: -
d_call: -
v_call: TRBV2
j_call: TRBJ2-1
cdr3_nt: TGTGCCAGCAGTGAAGGGTGGGATGAGCAGTTCTTC
cdr3_aa: CASSEGWDEQFF

clone_size: -
d_call: -
v_call: TRBV2
j_call: TRBJ1-3
cdr3_nt: TGTGCCAGCAGCCAGGTTTGGGGAAACACCATATATTTT
cdr3_aa: CASSQVWGNTIYF

clone_size: -
d_call: -
v_call: TRBV28
j_call: TRBJ2-5
cdr3_nt: TGTGCCAGCAGTTTCCCGCGGGGCCACGGGGGCAAAGAGACCCAGTACTTC
cdr3_aa: CASSFPRGHGGKETQYF

clone_size: -
d_call: -
v_call: TRBV27
j_call: TRBJ2-3
cdr3_nt: TGTGCCAGCAGTTTTTGGGGTTCATTAGATACGCAGTATTTT
cdr3_aa: CASSFWGSLDTQYF

clone_size: -
d_call: -
v_call: TRBV28
j_call: TRBJ2-7
cdr3_nt: TGTGCCAGCAGCCCACTATGGTACGAGCAGTACTTC
cdr3_aa: CASSPLWYEQYF

clone_size: -
d_call: -
v_call: TRBV6-5
j_call: TRBJ1-4
cdr3_nt: TGTGCCAGCAGTTACGACCAGAATGAAAAACTGTTTTTT
cdr3_aa: CASSYDQNEKLFF

clone_size: -
d_call: -
v_call: TRBV7-2
j_call: TRBJ1-1
cdr3_nt: TGTGCCAGCAGCTTACAGAACACTGAAGCTTTCTTT
cdr3_aa: CASSLQNTEAFF

clone_size: -
d_call: -
v_call: TRBV29-1
j_call: TRBJ2-7
cdr3_nt: TGCAGCGTTGAAACAGGGTTGGCCTACGAGCAGTACTTC
cdr3_aa: CSVETGLAYEQYF

clone_size: -
d_call: -
v_call: TRBV28
j_call: TRBJ2-5
cdr3_nt: TGTGCCAGCAGTTGGGGGGCTACGGGAGAGACCCAGTACTTC
cdr3_aa: CASSWGATGETQYF